A single sample is the source of the 14 T cell receptor beta chains below, sequenced in a study of T-cell reconstitution after alpha-beta-depleted transplantation in children. As it was prepared, the TCRbeta library received unique molecular identifiers. One entry per CDR3 protein, called by TCRdb with MiXCR from the PCR reads. Among a few hundred thousand distinct CDR3 sequences listed, about 10% were seen once. Source: PBMCs from the stem cell graft donor, taken from the stem cell graft. These receptors all come from a human donor who donated a stem cell graft to a child with SCID.

This clonotype was detected a few times. CDR3 nucleotides: TGTGCCAGCAGTTTCGAGACTAGCGGGGGGGCTAATGAGCAGTTCTTC. Its protein is CASSFETSGGANEQFF. The chain links TRBV12-3 or TRBV12-4 to TRBJ2-1; TRBD2 agrees at 14 bases. CDR3 size: 16 residues. V was pared by 3 bases and J by 7 bases, with 5 bases of the junction left unmatched.

There are many counts of this clonotype. J is TRBJ1-5 and V is TRBV10-3; D unclear. Per germline, CDR1 ENHRY and CDR2 SYGVKD. The CDR3 has 15 residues. Trimming removed 0 bases at V and 1 base at J, with 7 bases between. CDR3: CAISESGGSNQPQHF. The CDR3, as DNA: TGTGCCATCAGTGAGTCAGGTGGGAGCAATCAGCCCCAGCATTTT.

This chain links TRBV7-9 with TRBJ2-7, with 9 nucleotides matching TRBD1. The CDR3 has 14 residues. Germline V CDR1 and CDR2: SEHNR, FQNEAQ (reference sequence). Germline trimming cut 3 bases from V and 6 bases from J; bases unmatched to any gene: 6. In DNA, the CDR3 is TGTGCCAGCAGCTTGCCGGGACAGGGTGTCGAGCAGTACTTC. This gives the protein CASSLPGQGVEQYF.

This rearrangement joins TRBV7-9 to TRBJ1-4; TRBD1 matches 8 bases. V lost 7 bases to trimming and J lost 7 bases; unmatched junction nucleotides: 14. The germline V gene encodes CDR1 SEHNR and CDR2 FQNEAQ (reference sequence). This CDR3 has 16 amino acids. The CDR3 bases are TGTGCCAGCATGGTCGCCGGGACAGGAAATAGTGAAAAACTGTTTTTT. This sequence encodes CASMVAGTGNSEKLFF.

This clonotype was detected only a few times. This sequence joins TRBV11-2 and TRBJ1-1; D ambiguous. The germline V gene has CDR1 SGHAT and CDR2 FQNNGV. V gave up 2 bases and J gave up 1 base, with 11 bases separating them. The CDR3 length is 15 residues. The chain's CDR3 is CASSLSQLRNTEAFF. In DNA form, the CDR3 reads TGTGCCAGCAGCTTATCACAGTTGAGGAACACTGAAGCTTTCTTT.

There are many counts of this clonotype. The chain carries TRBV6-5 and TRBJ1-2; TRBD1 might be the D (6 bases). This CDR3 contains 14 residues. Per the germline V gene, CDR1 is MNHEY and CDR2 is SVGAGI. Trimming pared 6 bases from V and 0 bases from J, leaving 11 bases between. The DNA for the CDR3 is TGTGCCAGCAGAAGGACAGTCTCTAACTATGGCTACACCTTC. Encoded protein: CASRRTVSNYGYTF.

This clonotype has more than one count but fewer than ten. V is TRBV24-1 and J is TRBJ2-2; D unclear. Germline assignment: CDR1 KGHDR and CDR2 SFDVKD. The V end was cut by 3 bases, the J end by 6 bases, with 7 bases between. This CDR3 spans 13 amino acids. CDR3 region: CATSDPPAGELFF. CDR3 coding DNA: TGTGCCACCAGTGATCCCCCAGCCGGGGAGCTGTTTTTT.

The CDR3 protein is CASSLGIGPNYGYTF. For the CDR3, the DNA is TGCGCCAGCAGCTTGGGCATCGGTCCTAACTATGGCTACACCTTC. The V and J genes are TRBV5-1 and TRBJ1-2; D uncertain. CDR3 size: 15 residues. Germline values: CDR1 SGHRS, CDR2 YFSETQ. V lost 0 bases, J lost 0 bases, and 9 bases lay in between. The whole variable domain, filled in from reference TRBV5-1 and TRBJ1-2, reads KAGVTQTPRYLIKTRGQQVTLSCSPISGHRSVSWYQQTPGQGLQFLFEYFSETQRNKGNFPGRFSGRQFSNSRSEMNVSTLELGDSALYLCASSLGIGPNYGYTFGSGTRLTVV.

In its sample, this clonotype was seen many times. The V and J genes are TRBV10-3 and TRBJ2-2; D remains unclear. Germline assignment: CDR1 ENHRY and CDR2 SYGVKD. Trimming stripped 6 bases from V and 4 bases from J, with 3 bases between. This CDR3 contains 11 residues. The CDR3 region is CAIRATGELFF. CDR3 sequence (DNA): TGTGCCATCAGAGCCACCGGGGAGCTGTTTTTT.

This clonotype turned up a few times. CDR3 nucleotides: TGTGCCAGCACCCCTTCCCGGGACAGAGTAGCCAAAAACATTCAGTACTTC. It encodes CASTPSRDRVAKNIQYF. This chain uses TRBV12-3 or TRBV12-4 with TRBJ2-4; 7 bases are a match to TRBD1. With V trimmed by 7 bases and J by 0 bases, 12 bases remained unmatched. The CDR3 has 17 amino acids.

This clonotype was seen more than once but under ten times. This rearrangement joins TRBV5-1 to TRBJ1-1; D is unclear. This CDR3 contains 14 residues. Germline CDR1 reads SGHRS; CDR2 reads YFSETQ. V lost 0 bases and J lost 7, with 13 bases in between. This chain's CDR3 is CASSLGLINGEAFF. The DNA of the CDR3 is TGCGCCAGCAGCTTGGGACTGATAAATGGTGAAGCTTTCTTT.

This clonotype was counted at least ten times. This chain connects TRBV27 to TRBJ2-1; TRBD1 might be the D (6 bases). CDR1 is MNHEY and CDR2 is SMNVEV in the germline V gene (reference sequence). Trimming pared 1 base from V and 2 bases from J, leaving 12 bases between. The CDR3 covers 16 residues. The CDR3 loop reads CASSLYEGVAYNEQFF. The CDR3 nucleotides read TGTGCCAGCAGTTTATACGAGGGGGTCGCCTACAATGAGCAGTTCTTC.

This clonotype was detected a few times. This chain uses TRBV6-5 with TRBJ2-3; 12 bases line up with TRBD2. Germline V gene sequence: CDR1 MNHEY, CDR2 SVGAGI. V gave up 3 bases and J gave up 4 bases; unmatched junction bases: 5. The CDR3 sequence is 16 residues long. CDR3 residues: CASSYSSGGASDTQYF. CDR3 nucleotide sequence: TGTGCCAGCAGTTATTCTAGCGGGGGGGCCTCAGATACGCAGTATTTT.

Note on this clonotype: Because it lacks the conserved phenylalanine or tryptophan at the end, this CDR3 is likely a read error. Because the CDR3's place on the DNA is in doubt, the DNA is left out and the CDR3 is given as listed by TCRdb. The chain is built from TRBV25-1 and TRBJ1-1; the table assigns TRBD1, which was not confirmed against the DNA. The CDR3 is 14 residues long, counting both termini. The germline gives CDR1 MGHDK, CDR2 SYGVNS. The CDR3 loop is CASSPYGGGGRQHL.